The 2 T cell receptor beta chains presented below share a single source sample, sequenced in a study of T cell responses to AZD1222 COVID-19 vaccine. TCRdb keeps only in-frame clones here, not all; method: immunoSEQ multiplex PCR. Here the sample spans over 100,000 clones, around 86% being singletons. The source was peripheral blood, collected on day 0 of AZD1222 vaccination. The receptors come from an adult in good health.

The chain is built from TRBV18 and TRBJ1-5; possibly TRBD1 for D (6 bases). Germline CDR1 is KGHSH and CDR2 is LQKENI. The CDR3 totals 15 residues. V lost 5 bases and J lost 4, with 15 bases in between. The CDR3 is CASSSGQPQNQPQHF. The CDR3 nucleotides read TGTGCCAGCTCAAGCGGACAGCCCCAAAATCAGCCCCAGCATTTT.

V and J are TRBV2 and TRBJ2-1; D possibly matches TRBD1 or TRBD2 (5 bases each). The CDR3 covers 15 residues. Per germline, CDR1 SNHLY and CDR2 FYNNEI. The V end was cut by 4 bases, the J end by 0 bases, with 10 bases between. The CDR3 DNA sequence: TGTGCCAGCAGTGGAGGGACCATCTCCTACAATGAGCAGTTCTTC. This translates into CASSGGTISYNEQFF.